What follows is one TCR beta chain and its context. The entry originates in a study of T cell responses to AZD1222 COVID-19 vaccine. Sequencing was performed with immunoSEQ multiplex PCR; in TCRdb, only in-frame clones are kept and a portion is missing. Among 150,000 or so clones listed, around 90% were seen once. Between the trimmed V and J ends, which lost 6 bases and 4 bases, there was a span of 13 bases. The CDR3 loop spans 14 amino acids. The germline V gene has CDR1 LNHDA and CDR2 SQIVND (reference sequence). The source material was peripheral blood, sampled on day 0 of AZD1222 vaccination. The chain links TRBV19 to TRBJ1-3; D might be TRBD1 (6 bases). The source is an adult in good health. In DNA, the CDR3 is TGTGCCAGTAGACCGACGGGGGGCGGAAACACCATATATTTT. Translated: CASRPTGGGNTIYF.